This TCR beta chain is drawn from a study of T cell responses to AZD1222 COVID-19 vaccine. This table comes from immunoSEQ multiplex PCR, and its TCRdb copy is limited to in-frame clones, with some not included. Of under 150,000 clones in the sample, just under 95% were seen once. In regard to this clone: The antigen is not known.

Study-level results: Epitopes outside B.1.351 and B.1.1.7 mutated regions reportedly drew nearly half of spike TCRs.

The specimen comprised peripheral blood, sampled on day 0 of AZD1222 vaccination. This clonotype was obtained from an adult in good health.

This CDR3 reads CASSSRLAGEIYNEQFF. CDR3 DNA sequence: TGCGCCAGCAGCTCCCGACTAGCGGGGGAAATCTACAATGAGCAGTTCTTC. The V call is TRBV5-1, the J call TRBJ2-1, with 12 bases that match TRBD2. The V segment lost 3 bases and the J segment 3 bases; nucleotides outside the gene matches: 7. Germline V gene data show CDR1 as SGHRS and CDR2 as YFSETQ. The CDR3 sequence is 17 residues long.